Included here is one TCR beta chain sequence, with context. This sample is part of a study of blood T cell repertoires in COVID-19. Study in general: Acute and convalescent COVID-19 specimens originated in the United States, Italy and Spain. T cells, B-cell-depleted T cells, or PBMCs supplied cDNA or gDNA.

Authors' data handling: Quantification of nucleated cells was approximated via reference gene primer amplification. Clones were read by immunoSEQ multiplex PCR, and TCRdb kept only the in-frame ones, dropping some. V and J calls and clone size follow that table, whereas D and trimming were derived from the DNA. The table has fewer than 35,000 clones, under 95% seen once. This CDR3 contains 13 residues. Losses at the gene ends were 6 bases for V and 1 base for J; bases not matched to a gene: 1. Germline V CDR1 and CDR2: LGHDT, YNNKEL (reference sequence). The genes are TRBV3-1 (or the pseudogene TRBV3-2) and TRBJ1-1; 8 positions agree with TRBD1. The specimen sequenced was peripheral blood. The TCR comes from a man aged 65 to 85 with active or convalescent COVID-19. The CDR3 DNA sequence: TGTGCCAGCAGAGACAGGGGGAACACTGAAGCTTTCTTT. Translating it yields CASRDRGNTEAFF.